This T cell receptor beta chain was sequenced during a study of T-cell memory formation after mild COVID-19. TCRdb ran MiXCR on the 5' RACE reads and lists one entry per CDR3 protein. The table includes about 160,000 distinct CDR3 sequences, roughly a third detected once. CDR1 and CDR2 from the germline V gene are MGHRA and YSYEKL. Trimming removed 0 bases at V and 6 bases at J, with 7 bases between. The CDR3 covers 13 residues. The sequencing input was PBMCs or a T cell subset sorted from them (not recorded which). The rearrangement joins TRBV4-1 to TRBJ2-3; D not certain. The sequence was obtained from an adult woman who had mild COVID-19 (a few samples of this study predate the infection). Cell type and time point are not known. The chain's CDR3 is CASSQDLPDTQYF. For the CDR3, the DNA is TGCGCCAGCAGCCAAGATCTCCCGGATACGCAGTATTTT.